What follows are 32 T cell receptor beta chains derived from one specimen sequenced in a study of T cell responses to AZD1222 COVID-19 vaccine. Profiled with immunoSEQ multiplex PCR; TCRdb holds only in-frame clones, not every one. Of about 99,000 clones listed, 87% are singletons. The specimen comprised peripheral blood, sampled on day 0 of AZD1222 vaccination. These receptors came from an adult in good health.

The chain employs TRBV9 and TRBJ2-5; 9 nucleotides align to TRBD2. Unmatched junction bases numbered 5, after V lost 0 bases and J lost 2 bases. Germline CDR1 reads SGDLS; CDR2 reads YYNGEE. The CDR3 length is 16 residues. CDR3 in DNA: TGTGCCAGCAGCGTAGGTAGGCTAGCGGGGCAAGAGACCCAGTACTTC. Its translation: CASSVGRLAGQETQYF.

The chain carries TRBV5-1 and TRBJ2-1, with 9 bases matching TRBD2. CDR1 and CDR2 (germline): SGHRS, YFSETQ. Losses at the gene ends were 2 bases for V and 6 bases for J; bases not matched to a gene: 9. The CDR3 is 16 residues long. The CDR3, as DNA: TGCGCCAGCAGCTTAGCCAGCGGGGGGAAGGGCAATGAGCAGTTCTTC. It translates to CASSLASGGKGNEQFF.

This chain joins TRBV10-3 and TRBJ1-6; TRBD1 is a possible D gene (5 bases). Germline-derived CDR1 and CDR2 are ENHRY and SYGVKD. Trimming pared 6 bases from V and 9 bases from J, leaving 15 bases between. The CDR3 covers 14 residues. CDR3 nucleotide sequence: TGTGCCATCAGGGCCGGGGGTAGAGGTTCACCCCTCCACTTT. It translates to CAIRAGGRGSPLHF.

DNA of the CDR3: TGTGCCACCAATCCGTCCCAGGGGATTCCTCCGGGGGGCTACACCTTC. Amino acids: CATNPSQGIPPGGYTF. The chain recombines TRBV15 with TRBJ1-2; TRBD1 is a possible D gene (6 bases). The V end lost 7 bases, the J end lost 8 bases, and 26 bases lay between the germline ends. The germline gives CDR1 LNHNV, CDR2 YYDKDF (reference sequence). CDR3 length: 16 residues.

The V call is TRBV7-2, the J call TRBJ2-3; D is perhaps TRBD1 (6 bases). Germline V gene sequence: CDR1 SGHTA, CDR2 FQGNSA. The CDR3 runs 15 residues. The V end lost 6 bases, the J end lost 6 bases, and 19 bases lay between the germline ends. The CDR3 DNA reads as TGTGCCAGCAGTCCAGTGGGCGGGCAGGGGGATACGCAGTATTTT. Its protein is CASSPVGGQGDTQYF.

J is TRBJ2-3 and V is TRBV7-9; 12 bases align to TRBD2. J was trimmed by 3 bases and V by 1 base; bases with no gene match: 5. Germline V CDR1 and CDR2: SEHNR, FQNEAQ (reference sequence). The CDR3 is 17 residues long. This CDR3 reads CASSLGAGTSGTDTQYF. As DNA, the CDR3 is TGTGCCAGCAGCTTAGGGGCCGGGACTAGCGGGACAGATACGCAGTATTTT.

V is TRBV4-3 and J is TRBJ2-3; 12 bases map to TRBD2. The J segment lost 8 bases and the V segment lost 2 bases, leaving 2 bases of the junction unmatched. The germline CDR1 and CDR2 sequences are LGHNA and YSLEER. The CDR3 covers 14 residues. CDR3 coding DNA: TGCGCCAGCAGCCAATTGACTAGCGGGGGTACGCAGTATTTT. It translates to CASSQLTSGGTQYF.

This chain uses TRBV30 with TRBJ2-1; the D is unclear. The CDR3 has 11 residues. The V end lost 0 bases, the J end lost 10 bases, and 7 bases lay between the germline ends. The germline V gene has CDR1 GTSNPN and CDR2 SVGIG (reference sequence). The CDR3 DNA is TGTGCCTGGAGTGTATCAGCAGAGCAGTTCTTC. Translating gives CAWSVSAEQFF.

The chain couples TRBV10-1 to TRBJ2-7, with TRBD2 matching 13 bases. This CDR3 spans 18 amino acids. Germline V lookup: CDR1 WNHNN, CDR2 SYGVQD (reference sequence). Trimming at V came to 2 bases and at J to 7 bases, leaving 14 bases not matched to a gene. The CDR3 here is CASSERTSGGGHLREQYV. CDR3 nucleotide sequence: TGCGCCAGCAGTGAGAGGACTAGCGGGGGCGGACACCTACGAGAGCAGTACGTC.

J is TRBJ1-1 and V is TRBV7-3, with D hard to call. Germline V gene lookup returns CDR1 SGHTA and CDR2 FQGTGA. The CDR3 consists of 14 residues. V was pared by 4 bases and J by 2 bases, with 11 bases between. CDR3 in DNA: TGTGCCAGCAGCTCACAGAGATCCAACACTGAAGCTTTCTTT. Translated, it gives CASSSQRSNTEAFF.

The rearrangement uses TRBV10-3 and TRBJ1-3, with D uncertain. V was clipped by 2 bases and J by 0 bases, with 14 bases between them. From germline, CDR1 is ENHRY and CDR2 SYGVKD. CDR3 length equals 17 residues. CDR3 residues: CAISEVLDGSSGNTIYF. The CDR3 coding sequence is TGTGCCATCAGTGAGGTGTTGGACGGGAGCTCTGGAAACACCATATATTTT.

V gene TRBV4-2 combines with J gene TRBJ2-1, with D possibly being TRBD2 (5 bases). Germline assignment: CDR1 LGHNA and CDR2 YNFKEQ. The CDR3 is made up of 17 amino acids. Trimming cost V 4 bases and J 7 bases, with 23 bases left between them. The CDR3 loop is CASSLTPGEPSGNEQFF. DNA of the CDR3: TGTGCCAGCAGCCTAACCCCTGGGGAGCCTAGTGGTAATGAGCAGTTCTTC.

The chain links TRBV12-3 or TRBV12-4 to TRBJ2-2; D perhaps matches TRBD1 (6 bases). V lost 5 bases and J 6 bases, leaving 10 bases between the germline ends. The CDR3 sequence is 13 residues long. This CDR3 is CASSAQGSGELFF. DNA for the CDR3: TGTGCCAGCAGTGCACAGGGTTCCGGGGAGCTGTTTTTT.

The gene calls are TRBV7-8 and TRBJ1-5; no clear D gene. The CDR3 extends over 15 amino acids. V was pared by 5 bases and J by 4 bases, with 15 bases between. CDR1 SGHVS and CDR2 FQNEAQ come from the germline V gene. The CDR3: CASSQYGGVNQPQHF. The CDR3 DNA sequence: TGTGCCAGCAGCCAATATGGTGGGGTAAATCAGCCCCAGCATTTT.

This sequence joins TRBV3-1 (or the pseudogene TRBV3-2) and TRBJ2-7, with 11 positions matching TRBD2. Germline loops: CDR1 LGHDT, CDR2 YNNKEL (reference sequence). The CDR3 is made up of 16 amino acids. With V trimmed by 1 base and J by 3 bases, 5 bases remained unmatched. Here the CDR3 reads CASSQAGTSGSYEQYV. CDR3 nucleotide sequence: TGTGCCAGCAGCCAAGCCGGAACTAGCGGGAGCTACGAGCAGTACGTC.

This sequence joins TRBV19 and TRBJ2-5; 8 bases match TRBD1. The CDR3 totals 14 residues. CDR1 is LNHDA and CDR2 is SQIVND in the germline V gene (reference sequence). With V trimmed by 1 base and J by 5 bases, 3 bases remained unmatched. The CDR3 sequence: CASSIAGGDETQYF. CDR3 nucleotides: TGTGCCAGTAGTATAGCAGGGGGCGATGAGACCCAGTACTTC.

On this clone itself: Other DNA sequences within the sample encode an identical CDR3. This sequence joins TRBV9 and TRBJ2-2, with D unclear. V lost 0 bases and J 1 base, leaving 7 bases between the germline ends. The CDR3 has 15 residues. The germline gives CDR1 SGDLS, CDR2 YYNGEE. This CDR3 is CASSVGRLNTGELFF. The CDR3 bases are TGTGCCAGCAGCGTAGGCAGGCTGAACACCGGGGAGCTGTTTTTT. Looking up the rest from reference TRBV9 and TRBJ2-2 gives the full variable domain: DSGVTQTPKHLITATGQRVTLRCSPRSGDLSVYWYQQSLDQGLQFLIQYYNGEERAKGNILERFSAQQFPDLHSELNLSSLELGDSALYFCASSVGRLNTGELFFGEGSRLTVL.

This chain uses TRBV6-5 with TRBJ2-5; D is perhaps TRBD1 or TRBD2 (5 bases each). Germline values: CDR1 MNHEY, CDR2 SVGAGI. This CDR3 has 16 residues. V lost 0 bases to trimming and J lost 2 bases, with 13 bases between them. The DNA of the CDR3 is TGTGCCAGCAGTTACTCAGGCAGGGAGAAACAAGAGACCCAGTACTTC. Encoded protein: CASSYSGREKQETQYF.

Of note for this clone: Distinct nucleotide sequences in the sample also encode this CDR3. The chain combines TRBV27 with TRBJ1-1, with 7 bases lining up with TRBD1. There are 13 residues in the CDR3. V shed 4 bases and J 1 base; nucleotides not matched to a gene: 0. In germline, CDR1 is MNHEY, CDR2 SMNVEV (reference sequence). The CDR3 loop reads CASSWDRNTEAFF. DNA for the CDR3: TGTGCCAGCAGTTGGGACAGGAACACTGAAGCTTTCTTT.

The chain combines TRBV27 with TRBJ1-2; D may be TRBD1 (6 bases). The CDR3 covers 18 residues. V lost 8 bases and J lost 4, with 29 bases in between. Germline V lookup: CDR1 MNHEY, CDR2 SMNVEV (reference sequence). The CDR3 spells CASGTPRGQSSISYGYTF. The CDR3 DNA sequence: TGTGCCAGCGGGACACCCCGAGGACAGTCTTCCATATCCTATGGCTACACCTTC.

The J gene is TRBJ2-5, the V gene TRBV6-2 or TRBV6-3; D is ambiguous. Germline assignment: CDR1 MNHEY and CDR2 SVGEGT. This CDR3 comprises 16 residues. V was cut by 5 bases and J by 5 bases, with 21 bases left in between. CDR3 sequence: CASSRESSGNWETQYF. The CDR3 nucleotides read TGTGCCAGCAGTCGAGAAAGTAGTGGGAATTGGGAGACCCAGTACTTC.

This chain links TRBV5-1 with TRBJ2-7; 8 bases fit TRBD1. V was pared by 4 bases and J by 6 bases, with 9 bases of the junction left unmatched. The CDR3 totals 14 residues. CDR1 SGHRS and CDR2 YFSETQ come from the germline V gene. CDR3 sequence reads: CASSPMDRVSEQYF. The CDR3, as DNA: TGCGCCAGCAGCCCTATGGACAGGGTGTCCGAGCAGTACTTC.

The CDR3 DNA reads TGTGCCAGCAGGATGGGGACTGAAGCTTTCTTT. Translating gives CASRMGTEAFF. V usage is TRBV2 and J usage is TRBJ1-1; unclear D gene. Trimming pared 6 bases from V and 5 bases from J, leaving 7 bases between. Germline-derived CDR1 and CDR2 are SNHLY and FYNNEI. CDR3 size: 11 residues.

V and J are TRBV9 and TRBJ2-1, with D tentatively TRBD1 or TRBD2 (5 bases each). Trimming pared 3 bases from V and 0 bases from J, leaving 13 bases between. Germline-derived CDR1 and CDR2 are SGDLS and YYNGEE. The CDR3 has 16 residues. CDR3 sequence (DNA): TGTGCCAGCAGCGCCTCCGGGACGGTCTCCTACAATGAGCAGTTCTTC. This sequence encodes CASSASGTVSYNEQFF. Drawing the rest from reference TRBV9 and TRBJ2-1, the complete variable domain is DSGVTQTPKHLITATGQRVTLRCSPRSGDLSVYWYQQSLDQGLQFLIQYYNGEERAKGNILERFSAQQFPDLHSELNLSSLELGDSALYFCASSASGTVSYNEQFFGPGTRLTVL.

The chain has TRBV12-3 or TRBV12-4 and TRBJ2-1, with D perhaps TRBD2 (6 bases). V was clipped by 3 bases and J by 7 bases, with 7 bases between them. This CDR3 has 12 amino acids. Here the CDR3 DNA reads TGTGCCAGCAGTTTGGGAGGTAATGAGCAGTTCTTC. This codes for CASSLGGNEQFF.

This clone was counted between two and nine times. V and J are TRBV4-1 and TRBJ1-1; 10 bases are a match to TRBD1. The CDR3 runs 15 residues. The V and J ends lost 1 base and 4 bases, in that order; junction bases with no gene match: 3. Germline V gene sequence: CDR1 MGHRA, CDR2 YSYEKL. The CDR3 DNA reads TGCGCCAGCAGCCAAGGCTGGACAGGGGGCACTGAAGCTTTCTTT. This gives the protein CASSQGWTGGTEAFF.

The rearrangement joins TRBV9 to TRBJ1-4; D not certain. Germline V lookup: CDR1 SGDLS, CDR2 YYNGEE. The V end lost 0 bases, the J end lost 0 bases, and 12 bases lay between the germline ends. The CDR3 has 17 amino acids. The DNA of the CDR3 is TGTGCCAGCAGCGTAGGAGACGTTGACGCAACTAATGAAAAACTGTTTTTT. Translating it yields CASSVGDVDATNEKLFF.

The chain uses TRBV21-1 and TRBJ1-1; the D call TRBD1 from the table was never checked on the DNA. TRBV21-1 corresponds to a pseudogene. The CDR3 has 14 residues. CDR3 nucleotides: TGTGCCAGCAGCAAAGTTACAGGGGCGGCGGAAGCTTTCTTT. Translating gives CASSKVTGAAEAFF.

This clone was picked up a small number of times. J is TRBJ1-1 and V is TRBV7-9, with 10 bases lining up with TRBD1. The CDR3 has 15 residues. V lost 10 bases, J lost 0 bases, and 8 bases stayed unmatched. CDR1 is SEHNR, CDR2 FQNEAQ, per germline (reference sequence). The DNA of the CDR3 is TGTGCCACCCCAGGGACAGGGGTACTGAACACTGAAGCTTTCTTT. Protein product: CATPGTGVLNTEAFF.

The chain carries TRBV29-1 and TRBJ2-2; TRBD1 matches 7 bases. V shed 4 bases and J 6 bases; nucleotides not matched to a gene: 8. Germline-derived CDR1 and CDR2 are SQVTM and ANQGSEA. The CDR3 is made up of 14 amino acids. The CDR3 here is CSVGTGLQPGELFF. Here the CDR3 DNA reads TGCAGCGTTGGGACAGGCCTCCAACCCGGGGAGCTGTTTTTT.

The chain couples TRBV19 to TRBJ1-5; unclear D gene. V shed 5 bases and J shed 3 bases, with 14 bases lying between them. The germline gives CDR1 LNHDA, CDR2 SQIVND (reference sequence). The CDR3 has 15 residues. The CDR3 DNA follows: TGTGCCAGTAGTTCCCTCTCTGGGTCCAATCAGCCCCAGCATTTT. Its translation: CASSSLSGSNQPQHF. Supplemented by reference TRBV19 and TRBJ1-5, the full variable domain reads DGGITQSPKYLFRKEGQNVTLSCEQNLNHDAMYWYRQDPGQGLRLIYYSQIVNDFQKGDIAEGYSVSREKKESFPLTVTSAQKNPTAFYLCASSSLSGSNQPQHFGDGTRLSIL.

The CDR3 loop is CASSFRTSGYNEQFF. For the CDR3, the DNA is TGTGCCAGCAGCTTTAGGACTAGCGGATACAATGAGCAGTTCTTC. The V gene is TRBV7-2, the J gene TRBJ2-1, with 10 bases identical to TRBD2. In germline, CDR1 is SGHTA, CDR2 FQGNSA. V shed 3 bases and J 4 bases; nucleotides not matched to a gene: 3. This CDR3 region has 15 residues.